The 18 T cell receptor beta chains below were found in one sample sequenced in a study of T cell responses to AZD1222 COVID-19 vaccine. TCRdb's copy holds only in-frame clones and misses some; the assay was immunoSEQ multiplex PCR. The sample carries 130,000 or so clones, roughly 88% recorded once. The starting material was peripheral blood, obtained 28 days after the second AZD1222 dose. The source is an adult who received the AZD1222 COVID-19 vaccine.

CDR3 bases: TGTGCCAGCAGTTACACGGGGTACTATGGCTACACCTTC. Protein sequence: CASSYTGYYGYTF. The rearrangement uses TRBV6-2 or TRBV6-3 and TRBJ1-2; D remains unclear. CDR3 length: 13 residues. V was trimmed by 2 bases and J by 3 bases, leaving 7 bases between them. Germline V gives CDR1 MNHEY, CDR2 SVGEGT.

The chain carries TRBV2 and TRBJ2-2, with TRBD1 identical over 7 bases. The J segment lost 1 base and the V segment lost 11 bases, leaving 7 bases of the junction unmatched. This CDR3 is 14 amino acids long. Looked up from germline, CDR1 is SNHLY and CDR2 is FYNNEI. The chain's CDR3 is CASRGQMNTGELFF. The DNA for the CDR3 is TGTGCCTCGAGGGGGCAGATGAACACCGGGGAGCTGTTTTTT.

The table lists this clone with a few counts. The V and J genes are TRBV6-2 or TRBV6-3 and TRBJ2-1, with 10 bases that match TRBD2. The junction had 8 bases not matched to a gene; V was cut back by 5 bases and J by 7 bases. The CDR3 spans 15 residues. CDR1 MNHEY and CDR2 SVGEGT come from the germline V gene. CDR3: CASSHLAGVRNEQFF. The CDR3 region has the DNA TGTGCCAGCAGTCACCTAGCGGGGGTCAGGAATGAGCAGTTCTTC.

The genes are TRBV10-1 and TRBJ2-7; no firm D call. Trimming shortened V by 3 bases and J by 9 bases, and 12 bases separated the two germline ends. Germline CDR1 and CDR2: WNHNN and SYGVQD (reference sequence). This CDR3 is 12 amino acids long. The CDR3 DNA sequence: TGCGCCAGCAGTGACACCGGAGAGTTGCAGTACTTC. The encoded protein is CASSDTGELQYF.

This clone is a singleton in its sample. CDR3 region: CASSNDRDRGIGELFF. The CDR3 region has the DNA TGTGCCAGCAGTAACGACCGGGACAGGGGGATCGGGGAGCTGTTTTTT. The chain couples TRBV6-2 or TRBV6-3 to TRBJ2-2; 11 nucleotides match TRBD1. Trimming cost V 5 bases and J 7 bases; bases outside gene matches: 9. CDR1 and CDR2 (germline): MNHEY, SVGEGT. This CDR3 has 16 residues.

This clone turned up a few times. This chain links TRBV20-1 with TRBJ1-2; TRBD1 might be the D (6 bases). The V and J ends lost 3 bases and 3 bases respectively, with 14 bases between them. The CDR3 runs 14 residues. The V gene's germline CDR1 is DFQATT and CDR2 SNEGSKA (reference sequence). CDR3 protein: CSASRGGTDYGYTF. CDR3 bases: TGCAGTGCTAGTAGGGGGGGGACCGACTATGGCTACACCTTC.

In this sample, this clone turned up once. The V gene is TRBV7-9, the J gene TRBJ2-7; 9 nucleotides line up with TRBD1. This CDR3 is built from 16 residues. Per the germline V gene, CDR1 is SEHNR and CDR2 is FQNEAQ (reference sequence). V trimming: 5 bases; J trimming: 6 bases; junction bases outside the gene matches: 14. Written as DNA, the CDR3 is TGTGCCAGCAGCCCTAGTCCGGGACAGGGTCCCTTCGAGCAGTACTTC. Amino acid sequence: CASSPSPGQGPFEQYF.

The chain links TRBV18 to TRBJ2-7, with 11 bases aligning to TRBD1. The CDR3 length is 14 residues. V was pared by 8 bases and J by 3 bases, with 6 bases of the junction left unmatched. Germline loops: CDR1 KGHSH, CDR2 LQKENI. Here the CDR3 DNA reads TGTGCCAGCCTTACGGGACAGGGGGGCTACGAGCAGTACTTC. Amino acid sequence: CASLTGQGGYEQYF. The full variable domain, its missing parts supplied by reference TRBV18 and TRBJ2-7, is NAGVMQNPRHLVRRRGQEARLRCSPMKGHSHVYWYRQLPEEGLKFMVYLQKENIIDESGMPKERFSAEFPKEGPSILRIQQVVRGDSAAYFCASLTGQGGYEQYFGPGTRLTVT.

The chain carries TRBV10-3 and TRBJ2-1; 8 bases match TRBD2. This CDR3 is built from 20 residues. V shed 2 bases, J shed 0 bases, and the junction held 15 bases outside the gene matches. Germline CDR1 reads ENHRY; CDR2 reads SYGVKD. The CDR3 is CAISEGGGGPYSSSYNEQFF. The CDR3 region has the DNA TGTGCCATCAGTGAGGGTGGCGGGGGGCCTTACTCGAGCTCCTACAATGAGCAGTTCTTC.

This clone appeared once. V gene TRBV7-8 combines with J gene TRBJ1-2; TRBD1 might be the D (6 bases). V shed 0 bases and J shed 2 bases, with 13 bases lying between them. The CDR3 has 16 residues. CDR1 and CDR2 from the germline V gene are SGHVS and FQNEAQ. CDR3 bases: TGTGCCAGCAGCTTAGCGATGTTCAGGGGAAACTATGGCTACACCTTC. It translates to CASSLAMFRGNYGYTF.

This clone has a single count. This chain joins TRBV7-2 and TRBJ2-3; possibly TRBD1 for D (5 bases). V lost 8 bases and J lost 1, with 13 bases in between. The CDR3 is 14 residues long. CDR1 SGHTA and CDR2 FQGNSA come from the germline V gene. CDR3 bases: TGTGCCAGCTCCCCGGACACCCGCACAGATACGCAGTATTTT. Protein sequence: CASSPDTRTDTQYF.

This rearrangement joins TRBV6-5 to TRBJ1-1, with D maybe TRBD1 (6 bases). The CDR3 has 15 residues. Between the trimmed V and J ends, which lost 8 bases and 2 bases, there was a span of 18 bases. Looked up from germline, CDR1 is MNHEY and CDR2 is SVGAGI. The CDR3 reads CASRTRQVENTEAFF. The DNA for the CDR3 is TGTGCCAGCCGGACCCGACAGGTTGAAAACACTGAAGCTTTCTTT.

The chain carries TRBV2 and TRBJ1-2, with D perhaps matching TRBD1 (6 bases). Germline V gene lookup returns CDR1 SNHLY and CDR2 FYNNEI. The V and J ends lost 4 bases and 7 bases respectively, with 13 bases between them. The CDR3 covers 13 residues. The CDR3 region has the DNA TGTGCCAGCAGTGCCCAAGGGGGTGGTGGCTACACCTTC. As protein: CASSAQGGGGYTF.

The chain employs TRBV28 and TRBJ1-2, with D tentatively TRBD1 (5 bases). V was pared by 0 bases and J by 4 bases, with 6 bases between. There are 13 residues in the CDR3. The V gene's germline CDR1 is MDHEN and CDR2 SYDVKM. CDR3 loop: CASSLWGLYGYTF. In DNA form, the CDR3 reads TGTGCCAGCAGTTTATGGGGGCTCTATGGCTACACCTTC.

This chain connects TRBV6-5 to TRBJ2-2; D is unresolved. CDR3 length: 13 residues. Germline V gives CDR1 MNHEY, CDR2 SVGAGI. Between the trimmed V and J ends, which lost 0 bases and 6 bases, there was a span of 5 bases. This CDR3 reads CASSYSVPGELFF. The CDR3 nucleotides are TGTGCCAGCAGTTACTCAGTCCCCGGGGAGCTGTTTTTT.

The chain joins TRBV18 to TRBJ1-2; TRBD1 might be the D (5 bases). V lost 2 bases to trimming and J lost 3 bases, with 10 bases between them. The CDR3 covers 14 residues. Germline loops: CDR1 KGHSH, CDR2 LQKENI. The CDR3, as DNA: TGTGCCAGCTCACCAACCCAGGGATACTATGGCTACACCTTC. It codes for CASSPTQGYYGYTF.

The chain has TRBV27 and TRBJ2-7; D is perhaps TRBD2 (6 bases). Deletions cut 4 bases from V and 7 bases from J, with 17 bases between. The CDR3 has 14 amino acids. Germline V lookup: CDR1 MNHEY, CDR2 SMNVEV (reference sequence). Here the CDR3 reads CASSSSHYGGEQYF. CDR3 DNA sequence: TGTGCCAGCAGTTCCTCACATTACGGAGGGGAGCAGTACTTC.

The chain employs TRBV5-6 and TRBJ1-2, with D perhaps TRBD1 (6 bases). CDR3 length: 16 residues. In germline, CDR1 is SGHDT, CDR2 YYEEEE. V lost 6 bases, J lost 7 bases, and 25 bases lay in between. The chain's CDR3 is CASNWRAQGSLSGYTF. CDR3 sequence (DNA): TGTGCCAGCAACTGGAGGGCACAGGGCTCCTTATCTGGCTACACCTTC.